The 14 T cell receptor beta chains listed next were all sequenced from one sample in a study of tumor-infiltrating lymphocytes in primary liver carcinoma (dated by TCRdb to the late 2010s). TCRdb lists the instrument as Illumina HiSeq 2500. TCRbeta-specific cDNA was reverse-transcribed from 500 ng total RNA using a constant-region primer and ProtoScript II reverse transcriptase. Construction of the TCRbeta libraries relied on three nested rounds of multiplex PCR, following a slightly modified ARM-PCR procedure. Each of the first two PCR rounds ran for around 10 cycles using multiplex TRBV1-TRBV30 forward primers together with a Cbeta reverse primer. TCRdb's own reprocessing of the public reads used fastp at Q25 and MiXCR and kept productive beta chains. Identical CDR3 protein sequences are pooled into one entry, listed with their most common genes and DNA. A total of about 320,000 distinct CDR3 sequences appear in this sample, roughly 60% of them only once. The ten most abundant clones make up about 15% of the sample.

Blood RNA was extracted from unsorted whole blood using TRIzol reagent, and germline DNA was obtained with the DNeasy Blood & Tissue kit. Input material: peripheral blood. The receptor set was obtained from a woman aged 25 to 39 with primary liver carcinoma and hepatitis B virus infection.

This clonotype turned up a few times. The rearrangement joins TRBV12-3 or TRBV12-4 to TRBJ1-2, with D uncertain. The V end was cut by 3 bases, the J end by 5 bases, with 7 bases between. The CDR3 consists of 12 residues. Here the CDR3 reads CASSLISYGYTF. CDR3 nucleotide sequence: TGTGCCAGCAGTTTGATCTCTTATGGCTACACCTTC.

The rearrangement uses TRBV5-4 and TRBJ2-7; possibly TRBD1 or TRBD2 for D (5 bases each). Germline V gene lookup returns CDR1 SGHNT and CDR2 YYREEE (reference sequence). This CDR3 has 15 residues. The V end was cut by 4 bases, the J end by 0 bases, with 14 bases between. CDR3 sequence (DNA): TGTGCCAGCAGCGCACGGGACGGTAGCTCCTACGAGCAGTACTTC. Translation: CASSARDGSSYEQYF.

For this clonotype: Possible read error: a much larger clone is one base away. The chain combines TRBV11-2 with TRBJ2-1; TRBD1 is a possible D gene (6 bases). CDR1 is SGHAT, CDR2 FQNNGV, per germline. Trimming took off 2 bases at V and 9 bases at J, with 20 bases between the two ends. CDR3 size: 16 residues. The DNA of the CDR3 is TGTGCCAGCAGCTTACAAGTAGGGCAGGGGAGCAGTGAGCAGTTCTTC. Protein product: CASSLQVGQGSSEQFF.

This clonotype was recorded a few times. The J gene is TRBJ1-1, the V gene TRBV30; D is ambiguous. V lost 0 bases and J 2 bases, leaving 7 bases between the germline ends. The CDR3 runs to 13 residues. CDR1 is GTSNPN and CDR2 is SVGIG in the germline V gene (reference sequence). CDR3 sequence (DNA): TGTGCCTGGAGTGTAGGTAGAAACACTGAAGCTTTCTTT. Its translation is CAWSVGRNTEAFF.

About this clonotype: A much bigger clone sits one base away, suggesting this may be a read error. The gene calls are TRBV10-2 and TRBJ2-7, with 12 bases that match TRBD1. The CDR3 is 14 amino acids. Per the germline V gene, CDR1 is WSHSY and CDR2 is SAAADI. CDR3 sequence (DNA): TGCACCAGTGCCGGGACAGGGGGCGTTTACGAGCAGTACTTC. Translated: CTSAGTGGVYEQYF.

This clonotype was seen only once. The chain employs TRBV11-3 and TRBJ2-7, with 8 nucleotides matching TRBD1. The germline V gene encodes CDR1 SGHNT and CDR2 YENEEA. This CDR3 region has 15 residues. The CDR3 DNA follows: TGTACTAGCAGCTTCGGGACAGGTACAGCCTACGAGCAGTACTTC. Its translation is CTSSFGTGTAYEQYF.

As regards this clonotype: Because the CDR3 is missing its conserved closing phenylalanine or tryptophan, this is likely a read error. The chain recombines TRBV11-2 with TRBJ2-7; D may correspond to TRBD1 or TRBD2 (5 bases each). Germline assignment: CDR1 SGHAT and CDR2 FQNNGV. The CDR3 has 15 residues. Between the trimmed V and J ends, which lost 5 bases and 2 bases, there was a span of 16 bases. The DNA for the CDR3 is TGTGCCAGCAGCAGTAACAGGAGGCCAACCTACGAGCAGTACCTC. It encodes CASSSNRRPTYEQYL.

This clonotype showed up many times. The CDR3 DNA follows: TGCAGCGCTACCATACAGGGGGCATATGAGACCCAGTACTTC. Protein product: CSATIQGAYETQYF. The genes are TRBV29-1 and TRBJ2-5; 9 bases match TRBD1. The CDR3 is 14 amino acids. Unmatched junction bases numbered 11, after V lost 7 bases and J lost 5 bases. CDR1 SQVTM and CDR2 ANQGSEA come from the germline V gene.

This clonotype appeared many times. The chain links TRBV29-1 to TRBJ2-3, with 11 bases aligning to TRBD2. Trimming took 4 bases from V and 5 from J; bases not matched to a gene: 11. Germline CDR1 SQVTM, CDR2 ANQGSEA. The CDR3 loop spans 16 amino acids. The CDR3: CSVGQLLAGDRDTQYF. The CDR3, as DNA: TGCAGCGTTGGACAGCTACTAGCGGGAGACCGAGATACGCAGTATTTT.

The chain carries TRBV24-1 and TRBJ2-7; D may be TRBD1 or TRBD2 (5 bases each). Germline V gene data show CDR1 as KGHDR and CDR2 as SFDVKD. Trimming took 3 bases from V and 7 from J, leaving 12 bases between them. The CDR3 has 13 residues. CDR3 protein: CATSDRGVEEQYF. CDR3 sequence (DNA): TGTGCCACCAGTGATCGAGGGGTGGAGGAGCAGTACTTC.

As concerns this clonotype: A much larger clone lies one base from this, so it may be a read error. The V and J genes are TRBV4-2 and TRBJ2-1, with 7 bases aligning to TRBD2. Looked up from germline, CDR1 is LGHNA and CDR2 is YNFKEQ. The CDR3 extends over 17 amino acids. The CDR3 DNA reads TGTGTCAGCAGCCAAGTCCTGGGGGGGAGCTCCTACAATGAGCAGTTCTTC. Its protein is CVSSQVLGGSSYNEQFF.

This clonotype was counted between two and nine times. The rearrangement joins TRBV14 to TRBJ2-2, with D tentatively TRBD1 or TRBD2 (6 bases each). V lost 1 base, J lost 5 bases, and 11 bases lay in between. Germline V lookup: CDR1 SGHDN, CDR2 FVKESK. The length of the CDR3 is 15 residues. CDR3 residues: CASSQAGGWTGELFF. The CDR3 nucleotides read TGTGCCAGCAGCCAAGCCGGGGGCTGGACCGGGGAGCTGTTTTTT.

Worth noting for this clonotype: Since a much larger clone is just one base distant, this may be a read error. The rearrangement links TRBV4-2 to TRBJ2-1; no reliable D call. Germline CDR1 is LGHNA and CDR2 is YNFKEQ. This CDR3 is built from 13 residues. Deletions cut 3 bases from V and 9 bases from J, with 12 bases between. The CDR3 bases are TGTGCCAGCAGCCAGGTTAGACTTTTTGAGCAGTTCTTC. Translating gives CASSQVRLFEQFF.

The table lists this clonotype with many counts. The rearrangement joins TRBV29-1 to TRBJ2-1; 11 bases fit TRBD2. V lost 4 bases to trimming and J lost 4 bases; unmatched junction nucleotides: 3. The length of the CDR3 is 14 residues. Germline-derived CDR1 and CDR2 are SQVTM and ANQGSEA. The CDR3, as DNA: TGCAGCGTTGGAGGGACTAGCGGTTACAATGAGCAGTTCTTC. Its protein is CSVGGTSGYNEQFF.